The T cell receptor beta chain under discussion was sequenced for a study of response to subunit inactivated influenza vaccine. Concerning this clonotype: It may be a read error: a sequence one base away is much more abundant.

The CDR3 contains 12 residues. V dropped 3 bases and J dropped 5 bases, with 10 bases sitting between them. CDR1 is DFQATT and CDR2 is SNEGSKA in the germline V gene (reference sequence). TCRdb re-analysed the RT-PCR reads in MiXCR, keeping a single row per CDR3 protein. The repertoire includes under 850,000 distinct CDR3 sequences, around a sixth of them detected once, and roughly a tenth sits in the top ten. The sample in question was PBMCs from blood, obtained 4 to 6 days after vaccination. The rearrangement uses TRBV20-1 and TRBJ2-5; a weak D match, TRBD1 (5 bases). The clonotype was recovered from a man in his fifties who received an inactivated influenza vaccine. CDR3 region: CSASSRVETQYF. DNA of the CDR3: TGCAGTGCTAGTAGCAGGGTGGAGACCCAGTACTTC.